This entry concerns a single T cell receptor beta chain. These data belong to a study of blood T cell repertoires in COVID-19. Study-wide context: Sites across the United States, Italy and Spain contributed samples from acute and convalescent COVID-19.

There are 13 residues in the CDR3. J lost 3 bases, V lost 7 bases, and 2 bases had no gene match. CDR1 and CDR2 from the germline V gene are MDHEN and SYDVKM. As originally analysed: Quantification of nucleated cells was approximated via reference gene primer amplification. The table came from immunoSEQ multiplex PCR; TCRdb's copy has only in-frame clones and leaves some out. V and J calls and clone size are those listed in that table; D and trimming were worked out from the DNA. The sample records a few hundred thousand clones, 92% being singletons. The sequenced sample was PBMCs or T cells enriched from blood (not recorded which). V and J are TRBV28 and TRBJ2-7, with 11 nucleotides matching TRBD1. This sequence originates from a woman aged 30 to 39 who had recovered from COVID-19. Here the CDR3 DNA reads TGTGCCAGCACCGGGACAGGGGGCTACGAGCAGTACTTC. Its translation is CASTGTGGYEQYF. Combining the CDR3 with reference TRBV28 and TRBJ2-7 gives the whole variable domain DVKVTQSSRYLVKRTGEKVFLECVQDMDHENMFWYRQDPGLGLRLIYFSYDVKMKEKGDIPEGYSVSREKKERFSLILESASTNQTSMYLCASTGTGGYEQYFGPGTRLTVT.